Following are 6 T cell receptor beta chains from one sample sequenced in a study of molecular identifiers for immune sequencing clone quantification. TCRdb re-called the PCR reads with MiXCR, one entry per CDR3 protein. The sample consists of under 650,000 distinct CDR3 sequences, 20% of them appearing once. What was sequenced was naive CD8+ T cells from blood, with Jurkat cell RNA spiked in. The sample's subset: FACS-sorted CD8+CD4-CCR7+CD45RA+ naive T cells. Every receptor here comes from a human donor in good health. Some libraries in this study had Jurkat cell RNA spiked in.

Remarks on this clonotype: As the CDR3 is not closed by the conserved phenylalanine or tryptophan, this likely results from a read error. J is TRBJ2-5 and V is TRBV11-2; a weak D match, TRBD2 (6 bases). In germline, CDR1 is SGHAT, CDR2 FQNNGV. V lost 10 bases to trimming and J lost 3 bases, with 15 bases between them. This CDR3 spans 13 amino acids. CDR3 in DNA: TGTGCCACCGGAGGGGAATGGGAAGAGACCCAGTACATC. The encoded protein is CATGGEWEETQYI.

This clonotype was observed many times. The rearrangement joins TRBV2 to TRBJ2-3, with TRBD1 matching 7 bases. V lost 6 bases and J lost 5; bases outside the gene matches: 17. CDR3 size: 17 residues. Germline lookup yields CDR1 SNHLY and CDR2 FYNNEI. The CDR3 loop is CASSDRDFSLKGDTQYF. CDR3 DNA: TGTGCCAGCAGCGACAGGGATTTCAGCCTTAAGGGAGATACGCAGTATTTT. The full variable domain, completed using reference TRBV2 and TRBJ2-3, is EPEVTQTPSHQVTQMGQEVILRCVPISNHLYFYWYRQILGQKVEFLVSFYNNEISEKSEIFDDQFSVERPDGSNFTLKIRSTKLEDSAMYFCASSDRDFSLKGDTQYFGPGTRLTVL.

This clonotype was counted ten times or more. V and J are TRBV28 and TRBJ2-7, with 10 bases lining up with TRBD2. Looked up from germline, CDR1 is MDHEN and CDR2 is SYDVKM. This CDR3 has 13 residues. J lost 5 bases, V lost 4 bases, and 2 bases had no gene match. The CDR3 DNA sequence: TGTGCCAGCAGTTATGGACTAGCGGACGAGCAGTACTTC. Its translation is CASSYGLADEQYF.

The sample holds many counts of this clonotype. The rearrangement uses TRBV15 and TRBJ1-1; D is uncertain. Germline assignment: CDR1 LNHNV and CDR2 YYDKDF (reference sequence). CDR3 length equals 17 residues. Trimming stripped 0 bases from V and 0 bases from J, with 14 bases between. The CDR3 region is CATSRDPLPPMNTEAFF. CDR3 nucleotide sequence: TGTGCCACCAGCAGAGATCCCCTTCCCCCCATGAACACTGAAGCTTTCTTT. Full variable domain (outside the CDR3, taken from reference TRBV15 and TRBJ1-1): DAMVIQNPRYQVTQFGKPVTLSCSQTLNHNVMYWYQQKSSQAPKLLFHYYDKDFNNEADTPDNFQSRRPNTSFCFLDIRSPGLGDTAMYLCATSRDPLPPMNTEAFFGQGTRLTVV.

This clonotype has at least ten counts. The DNA of the CDR3 is TGTGCCTGGAGTGTGCAAGGGGCTGAAGCTTTCTTT. The encoded protein is CAWSVQGAEAFF. The chain couples TRBV30 to TRBJ1-1; TRBD1 might be the D (5 bases). Germline CDR1 and CDR2: GTSNPN and SVGIG (reference sequence). The V end lost 0 bases, the J end lost 6 bases, and 8 bases lay between the germline ends. This CDR3 is 12 amino acids long. Together with reference TRBV30 and TRBJ1-1, the CDR3 gives the full variable domain: SQTIHQWPATLVQPVGSPLSLECTVEGTSNPNLYWYRQAAGRGLQLLFYSVGIGQISSEVPQNLSASRPQDRQFILSSKKLLLSDSGFYLCAWSVQGAEAFFGQGTRLTVV.

This clonotype was recorded many times. The chain combines TRBV3-1 with TRBJ2-3; the D gene is possibly TRBD1 (6 bases). Germline CDR1 is LGHDT and CDR2 is YNNKEL (reference sequence). The CDR3 is 16 amino acids. Between the trimmed V and J ends, which lost 2 bases and 1 base, there was a span of 13 bases. The CDR3 sequence: CASSQREAGGTDTQYF. Here the CDR3 DNA reads TGTGCCAGCAGCCAACGCGAGGCAGGGGGCACAGATACGCAGTATTTT.